Listed below are T cell receptor beta chains from one sample, sequenced in a study of early T cells in non-severe SARS-CoV-2 infection. Via MiXCR, TCRdb re-called the 5' RACE reads, giving one row per CDR3 protein. Among 60,000 to 75,000 distinct CDR3 sequences listed, approximately 12% were seen once. The specimen was whole blood. The receptors come from an adult who was a healthcare worker with PCR-confirmed SARS-CoV-2 infection or an uninfected control (not recorded which). Both conserved end residues are part of each CDR3. Each record gives: V gene, D gene, clone size, J gene, CDR3 length, CDR3 protein, CDR3 DNA. The D gene is left open where the match is weak. Size is stated for part of the rows, as once, few or many counts, or as a class when the clone is expanded.

TRBV4-1	.	many	TRBJ1-4	15	CASSQGMTDREKLFF	TGCGCCAGCAGCCAGGGTATGACGGACCGGGAAAAACTGTTTTTT
TRBV12-3/TRBV12-4	TRBD2	few	TRBJ2-1	14	CASSFLAGGYEQFF	TGTGCCAGCAGTTTTTTGGCGGGAGGCTATGAGCAGTTCTTC
TRBV5-1	.	many	TRBJ1-2	12	CASSWGVDGYTF	TGCGCCAGCAGTTGGGGGGTCGATGGCTACACCTTC
TRBV12-3/TRBV12-4	.	few	TRBJ1-2	13	CASSRRVPSGYTF	TGTGCCAGCAGTAGGCGTGTGCCATCTGGCTACACCTTC
TRBV20-1	.	many	TRBJ2-7	13	CSARGGVDYEQYF	TGCAGTGCTAGAGGCGGCGTTGACTACGAGCAGTACTTC
TRBV7-6	.	.	TRBJ2-7	12	CASSPNIYEQYF	TGTGCCAGCAGCCCTAACATCTACGAGCAGTACTTC
TRBV5-5	.	few	TRBJ1-1	14	CASSPMRQNTEAFF	TGTGCCAGCAGCCCCATGCGTCAGAACACTGAAGCTTTCTTT
TRBV20-1	.	.	TRBJ2-3	12	CSVGDLTDTQYF	TGCAGTGTCGGGGACCTCACAGATACGCAGTATTTT
TRBV27	TRBD1	many	TRBJ2-5	13	CASRTTGKETQYF	TGTGCCAGCAGGACGACAGGGAAGGAGACCCAGTACTTC
TRBV11-2	.	many	TRBJ1-1	13	CASSPPHRAEAFF	TGTGCCAGCAGCCCACCGCACAGGGCTGAAGCTTTCTTT
TRBV6-5	TRBD1	.	TRBJ2-7	14	CASSRQGASRAQYF	TGTGCCAGCAGTCGACAGGGGGCTAGTCGTGCGCAGTACTTC
TRBV3-1	TRBD2	many	TRBJ2-7	14	CASSQVQGGGEQYF	TGTGCCAGCAGCCAAGTCCAGGGCGGGGGCGAGCAGTACTTC
TRBV2	.	many	TRBJ2-5	14	CASRGDFLKETQYF	TGTGCCAGCAGAGGGGACTTCCTCAAAGAGACCCAGTACTTC
TRBV7-2	.	.	TRBJ1-6	13	CASSLTRNSPLHF	TGTGCCAGCAGCCTGACAAGAAATTCACCCCTCCACTTT
TRBV20-1	.	few	TRBJ2-3	13	CSASDENTDTQYF	TGCAGTGCTAGCGATGAAAACACAGATACGCAGTATTTT
TRBV12-3/TRBV12-4	TRBD1	.	TRBJ2-1	14	CASSSGPGGNEQFF	TGTGCCAGCAGTTCAGGCCCAGGGGGCAATGAGCAGTTCTTC
TRBV20-1	TRBD1	few	TRBJ1-1	17	CSARGSWGQLLNTEAFF	TGCAGTGCTAGAGGGAGTTGGGGACAGCTCTTGAACACTGAAGCTTTCTTT
TRBV7-2	TRBD2	many	TRBJ2-7	14	CASSLDGTSYEQYF	TGTGCCAGCAGCTTAGATGGGACTAGCTACGAGCAGTACTTC
TRBV6-5	.	many	TRBJ1-1	16	CASRPRGVSARTEAFF	TGTGCCAGCAGACCGAGAGGGGTCTCCGCACGCACTGAAGCTTTCTTT
TRBV11-3	.	many	TRBJ2-1	12	CASSSFGLEQFF	TGTGCCAGCAGCTCCTTTGGTCTAGAGCAGTTCTTC
TRBV4-2	.	many	TRBJ2-3	14	CASSRDLVSHTQYF	TGTGCCAGCAGCCGGGACCTAGTTTCGCATACGCAGTATTTT
TRBV5-4	.	few	TRBJ2-3	14	CASSFPGAPDTQYF	TGTGCCAGCAGCTTCCCGGGAGCGCCAGATACGCAGTATTTT
TRBV29-1	.	.	TRBJ2-7	13	CSVVRDDSYEQYF	TGCAGCGTAGTACGGGACGACTCCTACGAGCAGTACTTC
TRBV11-2	.	few	TRBJ1-5	15	CASSLTGWSNQPQHF	TGTGCCAGCAGCTTAACAGGGTGGAGCAATCAGCCCCAGCATTTT
TRBV10-3	TRBD1	many	TRBJ1-4	16	CAISEGGTGANEKLFF	TGTGCCATCAGTGAGGGAGGAACAGGGGCTAATGAAAAACTGTTTTTT
TRBV5-1	.	.	TRBJ1-1	14	CDSSLRGSVTEAFF	TGCGACAGCAGCTTGAGGGGCTCCGTCACTGAAGCTTTCTTT
TRBV2	TRBD1	.	TRBJ2-1	13	CASREIQGNEQFF	TGTGCCAGCAGAGAGATACAGGGGAATGAGCAGTTCTTC
TRBV29-1	.	.	TRBJ2-5	14	CSVGVGSVQETQYF	TGCAGCGTAGGGGTGGGCTCAGTTCAAGAGACCCAGTACTTC
TRBV18	.	.	TRBJ2-1	14	CASSPTIGESEQFF	TGTGCCAGCTCACCGACTATCGGCGAATCGGAGCAGTTCTTC
TRBV3-1	TRBD2	many	TRBJ2-3	17	CASSLTRTSGSTDTQYF	TGTGCCAGCAGCCTCACACGGACTAGCGGAAGCACAGATACGCAGTATTTT
TRBV7-8	TRBD2	many	TRBJ2-7	16	CASSLGGTSGTYEQYF	TGTGCCAGCAGCTTAGGGGGGACTAGCGGCACCTACGAGCAGTACTTC
TRBV9	.	.	TRBJ2-3	15	CASSVVGSPTDTQYF	TGTGCCAGCAGCGTAGTCGGGAGCCCCACAGATACGCAGTATTTT
TRBV6-6	.	few	TRBJ2-7	14	CASSYAVQGYEQYF	TGTGCCAGCAGTTACGCGGTGCAGGGCTACGAGCAGTACTTC
TRBV28	.	few	TRBJ1-1	14	CASRTGTSDTEAFF	TGTGCCAGCAGAACCGGGACCTCGGATACTGAAGCTTTCTTT
TRBV5-1	.	few	TRBJ2-3	11	CASSFHDTQYF	TGCGCCAGCAGCTTCCATGATACGCAGTATTTT
TRBV7-9	.	many	TRBJ2-7	13	CASSQTGSYEQYF	TGTGCCAGCAGCCAAACAGGGTCCTACGAGCAGTACTTC
TRBV20-1	TRBD2	.	TRBJ2-1	15	CSARTSGRHGNEQFF	TGCAGTGCTAGAACAAGCGGGAGACACGGCAATGAGCAGTTCTTC
TRBV20-1	.	few	TRBJ1-2	14	CSASKDSLNYGYTF	TGCAGTGCTAGTAAGGACTCCCTGAACTATGGCTACACCTTC
TRBV6-6	TRBD1	many	TRBJ1-2	15	CASSFPTDRDYGYTF	TGTGCCAGCAGTTTCCCTACGGACAGGGACTATGGCTACACCTTC
TRBV6-2/TRBV6-3	.	many	TRBJ1-3	12	CASSPQRTAIYF	TGTGCCAGCAGTCCCCAGCGGACGGCCATATATTTT
TRBV12-5	.	many	TRBJ1-5	14	CASGFQQSGQPQHF	TGTGCTAGTGGTTTCCAGCAGTCCGGGCAGCCCCAGCATTTT
TRBV29-1	.	.	TRBJ2-3	13	CSVEVASTDTQYF	TGCAGCGTTGAAGTTGCCAGCACAGATACGCAGTATTTT
TRBV20-1	TRBD2	few	TRBJ2-3	14	CSATLAGGPRTQYF	TGCAGTGCTACCCTAGCGGGGGGGCCGCGTACGCAGTATTTT
TRBV11-2	TRBD1	many	TRBJ1-1	15	CASSLEQGANTEAFF	TGTGCCAGCAGCTTAGAACAGGGGGCGAACACTGAAGCTTTCTTT
TRBV13	.	many	TRBJ2-5	16	CASSLRLVGELETQYF	TGTGCCAGCAGCTTAAGACTAGTGGGGGAACTAGAGACCCAGTACTTC
TRBV29-1	TRBD1	few	TRBJ2-7	13	CSVEVDRGGEQYF	TGCAGCGTTGAAGTCGACAGGGGAGGCGAGCAGTACTTC
TRBV7-9	TRBD1	few	TRBJ1-3	16	CASSLSGQGFGNTIYF	TGTGCCAGCAGCTTATCGGGACAGGGGTTCGGAAACACCATATATTTT
TRBV7-2	.	many	TRBJ2-7	14	CASSPHRSSYEQYF	TGTGCCAGCAGCCCCCACAGGAGCTCCTACGAGCAGTACTTC